This T cell receptor (beta chain) was captured by sequencing in a study of T cell responses to AZD1222 COVID-19 vaccine. Study-level findings and limits: In a largely white British group with more females than males, clonal diversity was possibly underestimated. Samples come after the peak T cell response, not at day 14.

Sequencing was performed with immunoSEQ multiplex PCR; in TCRdb, only in-frame clones are kept and a portion is missing. The data hold approximately 180,000 clones, with over 85% observed a single time. In regard to this clone: What it binds is not known.

Sequences were derived from peripheral blood, sampled 28 days after the second dose of the MenACWY control vaccine. The TCR comes from an adult who received the MenACWY meningococcal vaccine as a control.

The CDR3 nucleotides are TGTGCCAGCAGTTACAACGGACAGGGGCGAGGCTACACCTTC. It yields the protein CASSYNGQGRGYTF. The rearrangement joins TRBV6-5 to TRBJ1-2; 9 nucleotides line up with TRBD1. The CDR3 extends over 14 amino acids. The junction had 6 bases not matched to a gene; V was cut back by 2 bases and J by 8 bases. Germline V CDR1 and CDR2: MNHEY, SVGAGI.